The 6 T cell receptor beta chains presented below share a single source sample, sequenced in a study of blood T cell repertoires in COVID-19. Repertoires were generated with immunoSEQ multiplex PCR, while TCRdb's copy carries only in-frame clones and drops some. The sample consists of 250,000 to 300,000 clones, 89% of them appearing once. The sequencing sample was made of peripheral blood. The source of these receptors is a woman aged 55-70 years with acute or convalescent COVID-19.

V usage is TRBV30 and J usage is TRBJ1-2; unclear D gene. Germline-derived CDR1 and CDR2 are GTSNPN and SVGIG (reference sequence). CDR3 length: 13 residues. V shed 1 base and J shed 1 base, with 7 bases lying between them. In DNA, the CDR3 is TGTGCCTGGAGTGGCGGTAGTAACTATGGCTACACCTTC. It codes for CAWSGGSNYGYTF.

This chain links TRBV2 with TRBJ1-5; 9 bases align to TRBD1. V was clipped by 3 bases and J by 2 bases; unmatched bases: 5. Germline V gene lookup returns CDR1 SNHLY and CDR2 FYNNEI. The CDR3 is made up of 16 amino acids. CDR3 residues: CASSDGGQGRNQPQHF. CDR3 sequence (DNA): TGTGCCAGCAGTGACGGGGGACAGGGTCGCAATCAGCCCCAGCATTTT.

This chain connects TRBV7-2 to TRBJ1-6; TRBD1 matches 8 bases. Trimming took 5 bases from V and 1 from J; bases not matched to a gene: 7. This CDR3 is 17 amino acids long. CDR1 is SGHTA and CDR2 is FQGNSA in the germline V gene. The CDR3 sequence: CASSNDRGQSYNSPLHF. CDR3 coding DNA: TGTGCCAGCAGCAACGACAGGGGACAATCCTATAATTCACCCCTCCACTTT.

V and J are TRBV7-9 and TRBJ1-4; D remains unclear. From germline, CDR1 is SEHNR and CDR2 FQNEAQ (reference sequence). The ends were cut back, 2 bases at V and 12 bases at J, with 7 bases in the middle. The CDR3 spans 11 residues. The CDR3 region has the DNA TGTGCCAGCAGCTTATTCCAGGAACTGTTTTTT. Its translation: CASSLFQELFF.

V is TRBV5-8 and J is TRBJ1-1; D gene uncertain. Trimming removed 4 bases at V and 6 bases at J, with 10 bases between. Germline V gene lookup returns CDR1 SGHTS and CDR2 YDEGEE. There are 12 residues in the CDR3. CDR3 nucleotide sequence: TGTGCCAGCAGCCCGGGAGGCCCTGAAGCTTTCTTT. It yields the protein CASSPGGPEAFF.

The genes are TRBV18 and TRBJ1-2, with D possibly TRBD1 on 5 matching bases. Germline CDR1 and CDR2: KGHSH and LQKENI. The CDR3 covers 13 residues. V was shortened by 3 bases and J by 8 bases, with 13 bases between the two germline ends. The chain's CDR3 is CASSPLQQEGYTF. The DNA for the CDR3 is TGTGCCAGCTCACCTCTTCAACAGGAGGGCTACACCTTC.